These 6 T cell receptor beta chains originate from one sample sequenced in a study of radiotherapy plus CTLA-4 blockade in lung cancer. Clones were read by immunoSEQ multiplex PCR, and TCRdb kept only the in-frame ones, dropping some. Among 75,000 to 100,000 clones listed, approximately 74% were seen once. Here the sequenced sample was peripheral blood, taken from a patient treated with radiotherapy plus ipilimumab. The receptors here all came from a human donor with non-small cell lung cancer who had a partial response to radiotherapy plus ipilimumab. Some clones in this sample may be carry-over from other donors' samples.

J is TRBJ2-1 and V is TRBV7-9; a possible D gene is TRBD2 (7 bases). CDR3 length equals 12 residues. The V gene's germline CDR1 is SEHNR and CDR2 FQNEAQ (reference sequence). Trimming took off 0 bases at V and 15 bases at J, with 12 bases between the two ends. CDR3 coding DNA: TGTGCCAGCAGCTTAGCGGGGGGGCGTCCGTTCTTC. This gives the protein CASSLAGGRPFF.

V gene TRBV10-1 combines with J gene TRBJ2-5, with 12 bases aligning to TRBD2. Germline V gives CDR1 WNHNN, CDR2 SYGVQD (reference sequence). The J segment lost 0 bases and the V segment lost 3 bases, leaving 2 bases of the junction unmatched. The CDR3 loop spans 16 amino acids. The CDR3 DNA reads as TGCGCCAGCAGTGACGGACTAGCGGGGAACCAAGAGACCCAGTACTTC. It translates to CASSDGLAGNQETQYF.

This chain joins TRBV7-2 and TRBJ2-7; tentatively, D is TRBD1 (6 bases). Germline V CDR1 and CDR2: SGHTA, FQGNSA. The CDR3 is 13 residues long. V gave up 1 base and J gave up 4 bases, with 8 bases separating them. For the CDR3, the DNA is TGTGCCAGCAGCTTAGGGGGGCCTTACGAGCAGTACTTC. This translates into CASSLGGPYEQYF.

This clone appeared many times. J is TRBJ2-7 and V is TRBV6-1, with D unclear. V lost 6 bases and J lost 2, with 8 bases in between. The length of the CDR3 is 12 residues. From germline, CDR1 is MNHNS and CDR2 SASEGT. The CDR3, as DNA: TGTGCCAGCAGCCATCGGGCCTACGAGCAGTACTTC. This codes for CASSHRAYEQYF.

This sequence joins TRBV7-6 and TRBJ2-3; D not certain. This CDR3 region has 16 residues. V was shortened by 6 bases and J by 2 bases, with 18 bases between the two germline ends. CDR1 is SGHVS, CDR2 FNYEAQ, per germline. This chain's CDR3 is CASSRRGLVNTDTQYF. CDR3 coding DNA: TGTGCCAGCAGTCGTCGAGGCCTTGTGAACACAGATACGCAGTATTTT.

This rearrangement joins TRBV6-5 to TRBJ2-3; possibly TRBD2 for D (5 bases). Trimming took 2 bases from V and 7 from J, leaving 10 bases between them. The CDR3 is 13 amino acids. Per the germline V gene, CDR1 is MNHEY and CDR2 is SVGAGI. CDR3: CASSYGPGNTQYF. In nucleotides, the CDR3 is TGTGCCAGCAGTTACGGCCCGGGGAATACGCAGTATTTT.